This TCR beta chain is from a study of OX40 agonist ivuxolimab in advanced cancers. Measured with immunoSEQ multiplex PCR; TCRdb has only the in-frame clones, and not every one. The profile shows tens of thousands of clones, 91% of them singletons. The receptor was derived from an adult with an advanced solid tumor such as melanoma, head and neck, liver or kidney cancer. The sequencing used CD4+ or CD8+ T cells sorted from blood, collected in a trial of the OX40 agonist ivuxolimab.

The CDR3 spells CASSYSRTGTYEQYF. The CDR3 bases are TGTGCCAGCAGTTACTCCCGGACAGGAACCTACGAGCAGTACTTC. The rearrangement links TRBV6-5 to TRBJ2-7; TRBD1 matches at 7 bases. This CDR3 has 15 residues. V was pared by 0 bases and J by 2 bases, with 4 bases of the junction left unmatched. CDR1 is MNHEY, CDR2 SVGAGI, per germline.